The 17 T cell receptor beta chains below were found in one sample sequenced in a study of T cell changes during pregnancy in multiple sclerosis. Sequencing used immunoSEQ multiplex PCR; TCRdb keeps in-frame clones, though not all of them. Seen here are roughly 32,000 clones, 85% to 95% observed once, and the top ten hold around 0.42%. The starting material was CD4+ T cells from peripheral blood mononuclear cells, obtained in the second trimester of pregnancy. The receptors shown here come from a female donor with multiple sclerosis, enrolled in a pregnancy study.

The CDR3 coding sequence is TGTGCCAGCAGTAAAACAGGGGTTGGCTACGAGCAGTACTTC. This encodes CASSKTGVGYEQYF. The chain uses TRBV6-5 and TRBJ2-7; 7 positions agree with TRBD1. Trimming at V came to 5 bases and at J to 3 bases, leaving 7 bases not matched to a gene. The CDR3 totals 14 residues. CDR1 is MNHEY, CDR2 SVGAGI, per germline.

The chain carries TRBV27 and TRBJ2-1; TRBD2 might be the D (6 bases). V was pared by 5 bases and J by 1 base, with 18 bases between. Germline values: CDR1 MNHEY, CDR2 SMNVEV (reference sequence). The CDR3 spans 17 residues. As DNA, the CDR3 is TGTGCCAGCAGTAGGGTTGGGGGGAGAGGGTCCTACAATGAGCAGTTCTTC. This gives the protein CASSRVGGRGSYNEQFF.

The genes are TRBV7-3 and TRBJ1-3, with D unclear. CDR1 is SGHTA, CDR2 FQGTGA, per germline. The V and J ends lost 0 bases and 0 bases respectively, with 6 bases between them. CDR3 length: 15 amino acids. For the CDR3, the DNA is TGTGCCAGCAGCTTAACGGGGAGCTCTGGAAACACCATATATTTT. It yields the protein CASSLTGSSGNTIYF.

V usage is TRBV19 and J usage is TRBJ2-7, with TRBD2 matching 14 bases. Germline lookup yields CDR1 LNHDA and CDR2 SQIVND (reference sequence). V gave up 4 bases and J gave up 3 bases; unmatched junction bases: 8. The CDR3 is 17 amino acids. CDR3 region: CASSRGTSGRLGYEQYF. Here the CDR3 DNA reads TGTGCCAGTAGTAGGGGGACTAGCGGGAGACTCGGCTACGAGCAGTACTTC.

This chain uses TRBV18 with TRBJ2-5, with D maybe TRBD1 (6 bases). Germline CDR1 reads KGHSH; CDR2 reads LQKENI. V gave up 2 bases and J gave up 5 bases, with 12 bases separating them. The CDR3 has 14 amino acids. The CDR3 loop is CASSPIPRGETQYF. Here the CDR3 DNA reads TGTGCCAGCTCACCAATCCCTAGGGGGGAGACCCAGTACTTC. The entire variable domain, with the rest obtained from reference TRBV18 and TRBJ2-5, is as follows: NAGVMQNPRHLVRRRGQEARLRCSPMKGHSHVYWYRQLPEEGLKFMVYLQKENIIDESGMPKERFSAEFPKEGPSILRIQQVVRGDSAAYFCASSPIPRGETQYFGPGTRLLVL.

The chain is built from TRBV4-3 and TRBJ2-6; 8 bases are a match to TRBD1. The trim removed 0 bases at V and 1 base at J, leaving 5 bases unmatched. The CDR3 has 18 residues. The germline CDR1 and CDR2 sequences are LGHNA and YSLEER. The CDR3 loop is CASSQDSRGRSGANVLTF. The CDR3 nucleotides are TGCGCCAGCAGCCAAGACTCCAGGGGGCGTTCTGGGGCCAACGTCCTGACTTTC.

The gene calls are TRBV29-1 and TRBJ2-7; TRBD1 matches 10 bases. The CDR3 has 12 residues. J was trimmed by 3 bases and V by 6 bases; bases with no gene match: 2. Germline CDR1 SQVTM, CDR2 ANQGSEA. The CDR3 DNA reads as TGCAGCGTGGGACAGGGGTTCTACGAGCAGTACTTC. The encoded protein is CSVGQGFYEQYF.

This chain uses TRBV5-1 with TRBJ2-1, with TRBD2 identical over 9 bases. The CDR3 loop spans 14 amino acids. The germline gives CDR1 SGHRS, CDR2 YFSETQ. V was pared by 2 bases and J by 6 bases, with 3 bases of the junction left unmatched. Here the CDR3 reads CASSFRGRANEQFF. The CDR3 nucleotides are TGCGCCAGCAGCTTTCGCGGGAGGGCCAATGAGCAGTTCTTC.

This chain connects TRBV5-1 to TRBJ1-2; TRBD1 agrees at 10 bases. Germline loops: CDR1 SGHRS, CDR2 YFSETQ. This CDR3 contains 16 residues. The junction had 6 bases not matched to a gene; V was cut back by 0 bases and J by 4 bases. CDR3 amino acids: CASSLDTTGGIYGYTF. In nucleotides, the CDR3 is TGCGCCAGCAGCTTGGACACGACAGGGGGCATCTATGGCTACACCTTC.

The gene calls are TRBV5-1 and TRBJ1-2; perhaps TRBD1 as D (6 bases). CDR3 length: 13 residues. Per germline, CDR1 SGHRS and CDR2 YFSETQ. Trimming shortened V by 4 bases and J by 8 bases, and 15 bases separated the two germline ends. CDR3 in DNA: TGCGCCAGCAGCCCTCTTGCAGGGGAAGGCTACACCTTC. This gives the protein CASSPLAGEGYTF.

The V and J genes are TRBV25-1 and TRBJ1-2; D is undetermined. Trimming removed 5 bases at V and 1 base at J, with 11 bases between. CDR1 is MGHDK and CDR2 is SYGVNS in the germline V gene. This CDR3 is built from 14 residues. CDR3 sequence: CASSPLRFNYGYTF. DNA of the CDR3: TGTGCCAGCAGTCCCCTAAGATTTAACTATGGCTACACCTTC.

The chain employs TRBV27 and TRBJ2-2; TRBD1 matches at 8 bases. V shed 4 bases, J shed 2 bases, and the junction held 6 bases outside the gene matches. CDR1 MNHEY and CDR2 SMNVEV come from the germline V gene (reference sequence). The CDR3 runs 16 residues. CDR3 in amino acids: CASSSLTGANTGELFF. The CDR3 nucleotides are TGTGCCAGCAGTTCACTGACAGGGGCAAACACCGGGGAGCTGTTTTTT.

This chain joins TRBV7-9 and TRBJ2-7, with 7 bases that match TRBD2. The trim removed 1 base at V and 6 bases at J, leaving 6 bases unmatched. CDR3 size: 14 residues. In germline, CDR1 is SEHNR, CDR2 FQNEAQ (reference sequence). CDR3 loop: CASSLGGRATEQYF. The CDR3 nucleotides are TGTGCCAGCAGCTTAGGGGGGAGGGCCACCGAGCAGTACTTC.

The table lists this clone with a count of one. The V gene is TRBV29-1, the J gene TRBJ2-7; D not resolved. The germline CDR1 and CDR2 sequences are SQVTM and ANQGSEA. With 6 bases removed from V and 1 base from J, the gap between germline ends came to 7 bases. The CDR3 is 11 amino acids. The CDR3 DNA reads TGCAGCGTCGCCAGGTCCTACGAGCAGTACTTC. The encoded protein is CSVARSYEQYF.

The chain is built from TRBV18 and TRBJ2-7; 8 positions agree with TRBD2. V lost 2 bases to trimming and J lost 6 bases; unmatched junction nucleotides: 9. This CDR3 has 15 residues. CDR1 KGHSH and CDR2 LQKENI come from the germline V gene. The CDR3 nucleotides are TGTGCCAGCTCACCAAGTTCAGCGGGAGTAGTCGAGCAGTACTTC. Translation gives CASSPSSAGVVEQYF. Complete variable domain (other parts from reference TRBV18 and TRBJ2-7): NAGVMQNPRHLVRRRGQEARLRCSPMKGHSHVYWYRQLPEEGLKFMVYLQKENIIDESGMPKERFSAEFPKEGPSILRIQQVVRGDSAAYFCASSPSSAGVVEQYFGPGTRLTVT.

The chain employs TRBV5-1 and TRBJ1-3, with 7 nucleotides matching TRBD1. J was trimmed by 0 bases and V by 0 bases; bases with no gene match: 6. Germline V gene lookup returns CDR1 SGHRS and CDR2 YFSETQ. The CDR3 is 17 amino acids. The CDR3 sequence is CASSLGQGATSGNTIYF. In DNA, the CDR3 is TGCGCCAGCAGCTTGGGACAGGGTGCCACCTCTGGAAACACCATATATTTT. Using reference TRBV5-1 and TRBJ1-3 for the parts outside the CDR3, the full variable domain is KAGVTQTPRYLIKTRGQQVTLSCSPISGHRSVSWYQQTPGQGLQFLFEYFSETQRNKGNFPGRFSGRQFSNSRSEMNVSTLELGDSALYLCASSLGQGATSGNTIYFGEGSWLTVV.

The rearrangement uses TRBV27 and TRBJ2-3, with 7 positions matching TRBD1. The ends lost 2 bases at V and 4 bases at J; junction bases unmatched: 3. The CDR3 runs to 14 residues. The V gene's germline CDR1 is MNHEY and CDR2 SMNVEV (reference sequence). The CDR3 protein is CASSLIGGPDTQYF. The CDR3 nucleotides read TGTGCCAGCAGTTTAATAGGGGGCCCAGATACGCAGTATTTT.